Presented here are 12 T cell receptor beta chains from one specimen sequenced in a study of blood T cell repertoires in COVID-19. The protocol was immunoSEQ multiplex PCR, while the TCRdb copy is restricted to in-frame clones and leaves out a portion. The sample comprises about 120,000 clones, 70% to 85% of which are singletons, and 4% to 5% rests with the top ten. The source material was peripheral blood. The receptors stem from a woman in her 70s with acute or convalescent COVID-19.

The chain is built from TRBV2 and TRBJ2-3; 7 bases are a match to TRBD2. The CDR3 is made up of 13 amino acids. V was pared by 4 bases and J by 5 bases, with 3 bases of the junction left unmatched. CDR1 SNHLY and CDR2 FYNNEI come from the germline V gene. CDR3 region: CASSGTRQDTQYF. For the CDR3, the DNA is TGTGCCAGCAGTGGGACTAGACAAGATACGCAGTATTTT.

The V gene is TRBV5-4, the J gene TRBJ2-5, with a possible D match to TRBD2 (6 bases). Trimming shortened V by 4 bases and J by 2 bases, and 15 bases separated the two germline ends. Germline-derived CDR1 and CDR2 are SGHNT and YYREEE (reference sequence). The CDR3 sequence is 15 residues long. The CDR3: CASSHLGREQETQYF. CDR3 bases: TGTGCCAGCAGCCACCTAGGCCGGGAGCAAGAGACCCAGTACTTC.

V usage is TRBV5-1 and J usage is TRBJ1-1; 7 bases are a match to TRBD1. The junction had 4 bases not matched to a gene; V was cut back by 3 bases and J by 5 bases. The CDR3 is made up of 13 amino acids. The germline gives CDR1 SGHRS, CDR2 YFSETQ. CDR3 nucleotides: TGCGCCAGCAGCTACAGGGGAGTTACTGAAGCTTTCTTT. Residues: CASSYRGVTEAFF.

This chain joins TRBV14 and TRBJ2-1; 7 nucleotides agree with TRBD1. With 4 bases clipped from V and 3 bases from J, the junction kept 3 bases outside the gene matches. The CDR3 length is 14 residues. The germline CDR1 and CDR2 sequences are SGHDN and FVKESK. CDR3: CASSPGQYYNEQFF. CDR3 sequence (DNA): TGTGCCAGCAGCCCGGGACAGTACTACAATGAGCAGTTCTTC.

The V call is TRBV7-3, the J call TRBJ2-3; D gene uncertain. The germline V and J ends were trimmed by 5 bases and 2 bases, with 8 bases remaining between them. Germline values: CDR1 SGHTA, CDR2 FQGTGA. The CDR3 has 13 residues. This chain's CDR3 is CASSRALTDTQYF. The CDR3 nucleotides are TGTGCCAGCAGCCGAGCCCTCACAGATACGCAGTATTTT.

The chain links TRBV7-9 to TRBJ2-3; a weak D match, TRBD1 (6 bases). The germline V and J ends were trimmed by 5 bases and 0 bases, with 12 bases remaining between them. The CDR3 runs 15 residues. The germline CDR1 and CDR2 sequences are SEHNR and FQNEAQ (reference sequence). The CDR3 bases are TGTGCCAGCAGCCAAGGGACAACTAGCACAGATACGCAGTATTTT. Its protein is CASSQGTTSTDTQYF.

The CDR3 nucleotides are TGCGCCAGCAGCTTAACAGGGGGCTCCGCTAGAGGAAACACCATATATTTT. This sequence encodes CASSLTGGSARGNTIYF. This chain connects TRBV5-1 to TRBJ1-3; the match to TRBD1 covers 9 bases. Germline V gives CDR1 SGHRS, CDR2 YFSETQ. Losses at the gene ends were 2 bases for V and 4 bases for J; bases not matched to a gene: 10. The length of the CDR3 is 17 residues.

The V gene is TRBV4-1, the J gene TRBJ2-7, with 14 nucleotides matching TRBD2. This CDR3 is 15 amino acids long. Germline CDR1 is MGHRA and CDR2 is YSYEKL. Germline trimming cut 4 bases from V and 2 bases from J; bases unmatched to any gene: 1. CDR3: CASSPTSGGAYEQYF. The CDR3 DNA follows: TGCGCCAGCAGCCCGACTAGCGGGGGGGCCTACGAGCAGTACTTC.

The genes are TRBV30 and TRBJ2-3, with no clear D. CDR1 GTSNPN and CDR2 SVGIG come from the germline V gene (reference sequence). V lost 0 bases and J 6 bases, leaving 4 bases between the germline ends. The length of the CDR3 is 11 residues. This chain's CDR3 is CAWSVLDTQYF. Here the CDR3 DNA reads TGTGCCTGGAGTGTACTGGATACGCAGTATTTT.

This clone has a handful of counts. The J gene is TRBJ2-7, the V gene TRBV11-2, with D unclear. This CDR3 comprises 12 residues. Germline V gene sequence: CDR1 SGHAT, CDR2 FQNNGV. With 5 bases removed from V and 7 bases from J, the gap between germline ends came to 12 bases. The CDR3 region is CASSPAGWEQYF. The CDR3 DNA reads TGTGCCAGCAGCCCGGCCGGGTGGGAGCAGTACTTC.

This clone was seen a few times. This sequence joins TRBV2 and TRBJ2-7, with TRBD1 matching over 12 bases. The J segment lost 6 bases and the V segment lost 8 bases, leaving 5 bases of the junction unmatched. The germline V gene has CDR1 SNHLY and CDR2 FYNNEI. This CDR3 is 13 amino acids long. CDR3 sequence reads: CASWGQGAVEQYF. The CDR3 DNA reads TGTGCCAGCTGGGGACAGGGGGCTGTCGAGCAGTACTTC.

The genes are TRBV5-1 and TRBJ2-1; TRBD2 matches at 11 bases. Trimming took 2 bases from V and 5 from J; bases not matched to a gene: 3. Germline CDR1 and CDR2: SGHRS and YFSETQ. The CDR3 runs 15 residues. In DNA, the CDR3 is TGCGCCAGCAGCTTTATAGCGGGGGGGAACAATGAGCAGTTCTTC. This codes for CASSFIAGGNNEQFF.